The 29 T cell receptor beta chains listed next were all sequenced from one sample in a study of shared clonotypes between healthy human individuals. TCRdb's table, derived via immunoSEQ multiplex PCR, lists solely in-frame clones and lacks some. Among around 690,000 clones, less than 95% were seen once, and the ten largest hold 30% to 35%. Sequenced sample: memory CD8+ T cells from PBMCs. Documented subset: CD45RO+ cells pooled with CCR7-negative TemRA cells. Every receptor here comes from a man aged 18-30 years in good health. Some clones in this sample may be carry-over from other donors' samples.

The V gene is TRBV4-1, the J gene TRBJ2-6; D remains ambiguous. The germline V gene has CDR1 MGHRA and CDR2 YSYEKL. CDR3 length: 15 amino acids. Between the trimmed V and J ends, which lost 6 bases and 3 bases, there was a span of 12 bases. The CDR3 DNA reads TGCGCCAGCAGTCAGACGTGGGATGGGGCCAACGTCCTGACTTTC. Residues: CASSQTWDGANVLTF.

This clone was found a few times. The chain employs TRBV13 and TRBJ1-5; D is possibly TRBD1 (5 bases). Trimming removed 6 bases at V and 4 bases at J, with 10 bases between. Germline assignment: CDR1 PRHDT and CDR2 FYEKMQ (reference sequence). This CDR3 contains 13 residues. The CDR3 nucleotides read TGTGCCAGCAGTTCACGGGGGAATCAGCCCCAGCATTTT. It is translated as CASSSRGNQPQHF.

The chain is built from TRBV6-5 and TRBJ2-4, with D perhaps being TRBD1 or TRBD2 (5 bases each). Germline CDR1 reads MNHEY; CDR2 reads SVGAGI. CDR3 size: 12 residues. V was cut by 2 bases and J by 8 bases, with 7 bases left in between. The CDR3 protein is CASSYEGHIQYF. The CDR3 bases are TGTGCCAGCAGTTACGAGGGGCACATTCAGTACTTC.

CDR3 sequence: CASSHSVGFRDRGNTIYF. CDR3 nucleotide sequence: TGTGCCAGCAGCCATTCCGTAGGCTTCCGGGACAGGGGGAACACCATATATTTT. The V call is TRBV14, the J call TRBJ1-3; TRBD1 matches at 11 bases. Germline assignment: CDR1 SGHDN and CDR2 FVKESK. J gave up 7 bases and V 3 bases, and 14 bases lay outside the gene matches. This CDR3 has 18 residues.

The chain joins TRBV6-1 to TRBJ2-5; 8 bases are a match to TRBD2. Germline CDR1 MNHNS, CDR2 SASEGT. CDR3 length: 16 residues. V trimming: 1 base; J trimming: 5 bases; junction bases outside the gene matches: 9. DNA of the CDR3: TGTGCCAGCAGTGAAGTAGTCGGGAGGGGCGCGGAGACCCAGTACTTC. Residues: CASSEVVGRGAETQYF.

This clone has a single count. The gene calls are TRBV10-3 and TRBJ1-2; perhaps TRBD1 as D (6 bases). Germline CDR1 ENHRY, CDR2 SYGVKD. The CDR3 runs 13 residues. The V and J ends lost 7 bases and 5 bases respectively, with 14 bases between them. Here the CDR3 DNA reads TGTGCCATCACCCCAGGGGTAGGTTATGGCTACACCTTC. It encodes CAITPGVGYGYTF.

The chain couples TRBV4-3 to TRBJ1-4, with TRBD1 matching over 8 bases. This CDR3 spans 19 amino acids. The J segment lost 5 bases and the V segment lost 1 base, leaving 15 bases of the junction unmatched. Germline V gene lookup returns CDR1 LGHNA and CDR2 YSLEER. The CDR3 is CASSQGYRTGFHENEKLFF. The CDR3 DNA is TGCGCCAGCAGCCAAGGGTATAGGACAGGGTTTCACGAAAATGAAAAACTGTTTTTT.

CDR3 in DNA: TGTGCCAGCAGCGTCGGGGGGCGCATCACTGAAGCTTTCTTT. Amino acids: CASSVGGRITEAFF. This chain uses TRBV9 with TRBJ1-1; D perhaps matches TRBD1 (6 bases). The CDR3 runs 14 residues. V shed 2 bases and J shed 4 bases, with 12 bases lying between them. Germline V gene lookup returns CDR1 SGDLS and CDR2 YYNGEE.

CDR3 nucleotide sequence: TGTGCCAGCACTATTCTATCCGGGACAGCCGTTGAAAAACTGTTTTTT. It is translated as CASTILSGTAVEKLFF. V gene TRBV28 combines with J gene TRBJ1-4, with TRBD1 matching over 7 bases. With V trimmed by 7 bases and J by 7 bases, 15 bases remained unmatched. This CDR3 region has 16 residues. Looked up from germline, CDR1 is MDHEN and CDR2 is SYDVKM.

This chain links TRBV30 with TRBJ2-7; 16 bases map to TRBD2. The CDR3 sequence is 19 residues long. The trim removed 3 bases at V and 5 bases at J, leaving 16 bases unmatched. CDR1 and CDR2 from the germline V gene are GTSNPN and SVGIG (reference sequence). CDR3 sequence: CAWSDFHPGTSGRGDEQYF. The CDR3 nucleotides are TGTGCCTGGAGCGACTTTCATCCCGGGACTAGCGGGAGGGGTGACGAGCAGTACTTC.

Only one count was recorded for this clone. The chain links TRBV14 to TRBJ2-3; TRBD2 is a possible D gene (5 bases). Per the germline V gene, CDR1 is SGHDN and CDR2 is FVKESK. V was shortened by 3 bases and J by 4 bases, with 20 bases between the two germline ends. The CDR3 length is 17 residues. This chain's CDR3 is CASSHQGLIYFSDTQYF. CDR3 DNA: TGTGCCAGCAGCCACCAAGGACTGATTTACTTCTCAGATACGCAGTATTTT.

The chain joins TRBV7-3 to TRBJ2-5; unclear D gene. V shed 8 bases and J shed 2 bases, with 12 bases lying between them. Germline values: CDR1 SGHTA, CDR2 FQGTGA. CDR3 size: 13 residues. The CDR3 nucleotides read TGTGCCAGCGCCAGGAACCGTCAAGAGACCCAGTACTTC. Translated: CASARNRQETQYF.

The genes are TRBV6-6 and TRBJ2-7; 7 nucleotides agree with TRBD2. Losses at the gene ends were 6 bases for V and 6 bases for J; bases not matched to a gene: 5. The CDR3 is made up of 12 amino acids. Germline CDR1 and CDR2: MNHNY and SVGAGI (reference sequence). This CDR3 is CASRGWGGEQYF. CDR3 nucleotides: TGTGCCAGCAGGGGGTGGGGGGGCGAGCAGTACTTC.

The chain couples TRBV7-9 to TRBJ1-1; D call uncertain. The germline V gene has CDR1 SEHNR and CDR2 FQNEAQ (reference sequence). Trimming shortened V by 8 bases and J by 11 bases, and 15 bases separated the two germline ends. The CDR3 length is 11 residues. CDR3 DNA: TGTGCCAGCGGGTTTCGGGTGGCTGCTTTCTTT. Residues: CASGFRVAAFF.

The chain links TRBV4-3 to TRBJ1-1, with D unresolved. The CDR3 has 13 residues. Per germline, CDR1 LGHNA and CDR2 YSLEER. The V end was cut by 3 bases, the J end by 4 bases, with 9 bases between. CDR3 region: CASSHDGGTEAFF. In DNA, the CDR3 is TGCGCCAGCAGCCATGATGGAGGCACTGAAGCTTTCTTT.

V is TRBV7-9 and J is TRBJ2-7, with 13 bases identical to TRBD2. The CDR3 loop spans 16 amino acids. J gave up 4 bases and V 7 bases, and 10 bases lay outside the gene matches. The germline CDR1 and CDR2 sequences are SEHNR and FQNEAQ (reference sequence). CDR3 loop: CASTGLAGESSYEQYF. The CDR3 region has the DNA TGTGCCAGCACCGGACTAGCGGGAGAGAGTTCGTACGAGCAGTACTTC.

The gene calls are TRBV27 and TRBJ1-1; D not resolved. Trimming pared 0 bases from V and 4 bases from J, leaving 9 bases between. The CDR3 length is 14 residues. Germline CDR1 MNHEY, CDR2 SMNVEV (reference sequence). CDR3 protein: CASSLSLTGTEAFF. The CDR3 DNA sequence: TGTGCCAGCAGTTTATCACTGACGGGCACTGAAGCTTTCTTT.

The V and J genes are TRBV19 and TRBJ2-7; 9 bases are shared with TRBD2. Germline V CDR1 and CDR2: LNHDA, SQIVND (reference sequence). V lost 6 bases and J lost 3; bases outside the gene matches: 9. CDR3 length: 15 amino acids. In DNA form, the CDR3 reads TGTGCCAGTAGCCTCCTCGCGGGAGGGGTCTACGAGCAGTACTTC. Its translation is CASSLLAGGVYEQYF.

This clone was observed a single time. The DNA of the CDR3 is TGTGCCAGCAGCGTAGATGGCAGGGTTTACGAGACCCAGTACTTC. It translates to CASSVDGRVYETQYF. The chain links TRBV9 to TRBJ2-5, with TRBD1 as a possible D gene (5 bases). Germline CDR1 and CDR2: SGDLS and YYNGEE. V was pared by 0 bases and J by 5 bases, with 14 bases between. This CDR3 is built from 15 residues.

V usage is TRBV29-1 and J usage is TRBJ2-5; D might be TRBD1 (5 bases). The closer fit of TRBJ2-7 to the DNA end suggests the J call may be wrong. The CDR3 spans 15 residues. Per the germline V gene, CDR1 is SQVTM and CDR2 is ANQGSEA. The CDR3 spells CSVEERGRSTYEQYF. The CDR3, as DNA: TGCAGCGTTGAAGAAAGGGGCAGGTCGACCTACGAGCAGTACTTC.

This chain links TRBV2 with TRBJ2-2, with D hard to call. Germline-derived CDR1 and CDR2 are SNHLY and FYNNEI. The CDR3 covers 15 residues. V lost 7 bases and J 4 bases, leaving 16 bases between the germline ends. CDR3 nucleotide sequence: TGTGCCAGCAAACTCCGCGTGAGTAGCACCGGGGAGCTGTTTTTT. Translating gives CASKLRVSSTGELFF.

The rearrangement joins TRBV29-1 to TRBJ2-1; 8 nucleotides match TRBD1. Germline loops: CDR1 SQVTM, CDR2 ANQGSEA. Germline trimming cut 7 bases from V and 10 bases from J; bases unmatched to any gene: 9. The CDR3 is made up of 12 amino acids. In DNA form, the CDR3 reads TGCAGCGCAACATTCCCAGGGGGCGAGCAGTTCTTC. Its translation: CSATFPGGEQFF.

The genes are TRBV6-6 and TRBJ2-6; D unclear. V gave up 10 bases and J gave up 0 bases, with 4 bases separating them. CDR1 and CDR2 from the germline V gene are MNHNY and SVGAGI (reference sequence). This CDR3 comprises 12 residues. CDR3 DNA sequence: TGTGCCACCGTCTCTGGGGCCAACGTCCTGACTTTC. It codes for CATVSGANVLTF.

V gene TRBV29-1 combines with J gene TRBJ1-4; D is possibly TRBD1 (5 bases). The CDR3 extends over 12 amino acids. The germline CDR1 and CDR2 sequences are SQVTM and ANQGSEA. V shed 1 base and J shed 14 bases, with 14 bases lying between them. In nucleotides, the CDR3 is TGCAGCGTTGAAGTCTCCCGGGACGGCCTGTTTTTT. Its protein is CSVEVSRDGLFF.

The V call is TRBV19, the J call TRBJ2-1, with TRBD2 identical over 13 bases. Germline V gives CDR1 LNHDA, CDR2 SQIVND (reference sequence). With V trimmed by 0 bases and J by 8 bases, 13 bases remained unmatched. The CDR3 consists of 19 residues. This chain's CDR3 is CASSIEGTSGTIGVDEQFF. The CDR3 coding sequence is TGTGCCAGTAGTATAGAGGGGACTAGCGGGACAATAGGTGTAGATGAGCAGTTCTTC.

This clone appeared a single time. V is TRBV2 and J is TRBJ2-7; D is perhaps TRBD1 (5 bases). Germline V lookup: CDR1 SNHLY, CDR2 FYNNEI. With 8 bases removed from V and 2 bases from J, the gap between germline ends came to 16 bases. The CDR3 has 14 residues. CDR3 region: CASRGADLPYEQYF. The DNA for the CDR3 is TGTGCCAGCCGTGGGGCGGACCTACCCTACGAGCAGTACTTC.

The rearrangement uses TRBV30 and TRBJ1-2; the D is unclear. Germline-derived CDR1 and CDR2 are GTSNPN and SVGIG (reference sequence). CDR3 size: 17 residues. V shed 7 bases and J shed 2 bases, with 26 bases lying between them. CDR3 sequence (DNA): TGTGCCTACAAGTCGACATGGGCAACCGCATCCAACTATGGCTACACCTTC. Amino acids: CAYKSTWATASNYGYTF. Full variable domain (missing parts from reference TRBV30 and TRBJ1-2): SQTIHQWPATLVQPVGSPLSLECTVEGTSNPNLYWYRQAAGRGLQLLFYSVGIGQISSEVPQNLSASRPQDRQFILSSKKLLLSDSGFYLCAYKSTWATASNYGYTFGSGTRLTVV.

J is TRBJ1-2 and V is TRBV7-9; the match to TRBD1 covers 7 bases. The germline V gene encodes CDR1 SEHNR and CDR2 FQNEAQ (reference sequence). CDR3 size: 16 residues. V lost 4 bases to trimming and J lost 0 bases; unmatched junction nucleotides: 8. The CDR3 loop reads CASSSRGTVSNYGYTF. The CDR3 coding sequence is TGTGCCAGCAGCTCCAGGGGGACAGTCTCTAACTATGGCTACACCTTC. Together with reference TRBV7-9 and TRBJ1-2, the CDR3 gives the full variable domain: DTGVSQNPRHKITKRGQNVTFRCDPISEHNRLYWYRQTLGQGPEFLTYFQNEAQLEKSRLLSDRFSAERPKGSFSTLEIQRTEQGDSAMYLCASSSRGTVSNYGYTFGSGTRLTVV.

This clone showed up just a few times. This chain joins TRBV19 and TRBJ1-1; a weak D match, TRBD1 (5 bases). Germline values: CDR1 LNHDA, CDR2 SQIVND (reference sequence). V was cut by 3 bases and J by 1 base, with 12 bases left in between. The CDR3 is made up of 15 amino acids. CDR3 amino acids: CASSIVGGPNTEAFF. Written as DNA, the CDR3 is TGTGCCAGTAGTATCGTGGGGGGACCGAACACTGAAGCTTTCTTT.